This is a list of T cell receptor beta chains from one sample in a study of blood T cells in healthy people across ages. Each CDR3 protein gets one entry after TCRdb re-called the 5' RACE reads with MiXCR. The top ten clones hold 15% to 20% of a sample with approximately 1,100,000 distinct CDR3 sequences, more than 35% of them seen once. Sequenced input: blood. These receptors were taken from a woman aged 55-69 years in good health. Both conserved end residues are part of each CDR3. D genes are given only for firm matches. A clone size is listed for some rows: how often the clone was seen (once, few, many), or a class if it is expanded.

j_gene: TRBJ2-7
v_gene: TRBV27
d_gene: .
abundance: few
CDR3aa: CASSLYNSYEQYF
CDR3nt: TGTGCCAGCAGTTTATACAACTCCTACGAGCAGTACTTC

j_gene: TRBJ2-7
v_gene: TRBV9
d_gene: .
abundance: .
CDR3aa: CASSAREGTYEQYF
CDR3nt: TGTGCCAGCAGCGCCAGGGAAGGAACCTACGAGCAGTACTTC

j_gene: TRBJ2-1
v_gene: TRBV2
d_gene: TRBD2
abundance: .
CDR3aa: CASSGDRLASETQFF
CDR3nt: TGTGCCAGCAGCGGCGATAGACTAGCGTCGGAGACCCAGTTCTTC

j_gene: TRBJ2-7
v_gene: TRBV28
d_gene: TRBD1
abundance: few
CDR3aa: CASSPGDRLAYEQYF
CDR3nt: TGTGCCAGCAGTCCAGGGGACAGGTTGGCCTACGAGCAGTACTTC

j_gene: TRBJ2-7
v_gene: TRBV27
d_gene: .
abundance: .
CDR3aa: CASSSHAGGSSYEQYF
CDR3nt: TGTGCCAGCAGTTCCCATGCTGGGGGGTCCTCCTACGAGCAGTACTTC

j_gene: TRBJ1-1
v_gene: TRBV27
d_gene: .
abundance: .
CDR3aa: CASCPKAFF
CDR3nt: TGTGCCAGCTGCCCCAAAGCTTTCTTT

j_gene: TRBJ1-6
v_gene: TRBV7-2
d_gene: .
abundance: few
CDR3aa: CASSFSGSSPLHF
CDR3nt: TGTGCCAGCAGCTTCTCGGGTAGTTCACCCCTCCACTTT

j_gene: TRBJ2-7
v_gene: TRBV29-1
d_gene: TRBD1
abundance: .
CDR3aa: CSVERDRGRGSSYEQYF
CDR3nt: TGCAGCGTTGAAAGAGACAGGGGGCGCGGATCCTCCTACGAGCAGTACTTC

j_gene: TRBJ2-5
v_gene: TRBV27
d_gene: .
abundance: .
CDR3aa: CASSLGRQRAEEQYF
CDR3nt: TGTGCCAGCAGTTTGGGACGTCAGAGGGCGGAAGAGCAGTACTTC

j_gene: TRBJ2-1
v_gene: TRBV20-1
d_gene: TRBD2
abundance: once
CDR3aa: CSAPKAGTSGGFSYNEQFF
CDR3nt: TGCAGTGCTCCCAAAGCCGGGACTAGCGGGGGTTTCTCCTACAATGAGCAGTTCTTC